Shown below are 15 T cell receptor beta chains from a single sample sequenced in a study of cytomegalovirus exposure and HLA in healthy donors. Use of 60 Vbeta and 13 Jbeta primers characterized the PCR. Repertoires were generated with immunoSEQ multiplex PCR, while TCRdb's copy carries only in-frame clones and drops some. This sample has 190,000 or so clones; around 83% occur once, and the top ten carry roughly 1.6%. The source material was PBMCs. The source of these receptors is a man aged 45-60 years in good health and CMV-seronegative.

The chain links TRBV7-3 to TRBJ2-2, with a weak D call TRBD2 (6 bases). Looked up from germline, CDR1 is SGHTA and CDR2 is FQGTGA. This CDR3 is 15 amino acids long. The ends were cut back, 6 bases at V and 4 bases at J, with 15 bases in the middle. CDR3 sequence reads: CASRSIGTFTGELFF. The CDR3 DNA is TGTGCCAGCAGATCCATCGGGACTTTCACCGGGGAGCTGTTTTTT.

On this clone: An end of the junction differs from the germline gene, which may be a read error. The V gene is TRBV7-7, the J gene TRBJ2-1; a weak D match, TRBD2 (6 bases). CDR3 size: 16 residues. Per germline, CDR1 SSHAT and CDR2 FNYEAQ (reference sequence). CDR3 residues: CASTVPEGLSYNEQFF. CDR3 sequence (DNA): TGTGCTAGCACCGTCCCGGAGGGTCTCTCCTACAATGAGCAGTTCTTC. Looking up the rest from reference TRBV7-7 and TRBJ2-1 gives the full variable domain: GAGVSQSPRYKVTKRGQDVTLRCDPISSHATLYWYQQALGQGPEFLTYFNYEAQPDKSGLPSDRFSAERPEGSISTLTIQRTEQRDSAMYRCASTVPEGLSYNEQFFGPGTRLTVL.

There are a few counts of this clone. The gene calls are TRBV6-1 and TRBJ1-2; D is perhaps TRBD1 (5 bases). CDR3 size: 14 residues. Germline CDR1 MNHNS, CDR2 SASEGT. Trimming cost V 11 bases and J 6 bases, with 22 bases left between them. CDR3: CADTGRGKENGYTF. In nucleotides, the CDR3 is TGTGCCGACACTGGGCGGGGGAAGGAGAATGGCTACACCTTC.

The rearrangement uses TRBV9 and TRBJ2-2, with D unclear. The V and J ends lost 0 bases and 0 bases respectively, with 6 bases between them. Germline loops: CDR1 SGDLS, CDR2 YYNGEE. The CDR3 contains 15 residues. Here the CDR3 reads CASSVGLANTGELFF. The DNA for the CDR3 is TGTGCCAGCAGCGTAGGATTAGCGAACACCGGGGAGCTGTTTTTT.

The J gene is TRBJ1-2, the V gene TRBV10-3; D may be TRBD1 (6 bases). Trimming pared 11 bases from V and 4 bases from J, leaving 17 bases between. The CDR3 is 13 residues long. Germline CDR1 and CDR2: ENHRY and SYGVKD. CDR3 DNA: TGTGCCGTATCCGGGACAACTTTCTATGGCTACACCTTC. Translating it yields CAVSGTTFYGYTF.

The rearrangement joins TRBV5-4 to TRBJ2-1; 11 bases match TRBD2. The CDR3 spans 13 residues. With V trimmed by 4 bases and J by 6 bases, 0 bases remained unmatched. The germline CDR1 and CDR2 sequences are SGHNT and YYREEE (reference sequence). CDR3 sequence reads: CASSLAGGNEQFF. CDR3 nucleotide sequence: TGTGCCAGCAGCCTAGCGGGGGGCAATGAGCAGTTCTTC.

V and J are TRBV5-4 and TRBJ2-3, with 8 bases matching TRBD2. CDR1 is SGHNT, CDR2 YYREEE, per germline (reference sequence). V shed 1 base, J shed 2 bases, and the junction held 12 bases outside the gene matches. CDR3 size: 18 residues. CDR3 loop: CASSLLTSAGAHTDTQYF. The CDR3 nucleotides are TGTGCCAGCAGCTTGCTCACATCAGCGGGGGCCCACACAGATACGCAGTATTTT. The full variable domain, in which reference TRBV5-4 and TRBJ2-3 provide the parts outside the CDR3, is ETGVTQSPTHLIKTRGQQVTLRCSSQSGHNTVSWYQQALGQGPQFIFQYYREEENGRGNFPPRFSGLQFPNYSSELNVNALELDDSALYLCASSLLTSAGAHTDTQYFGPGTRLTVL.

Remarks on this clone: One junction end disagrees with the germline gene, perhaps due to a read error. The chain is built from TRBV7-8 and TRBJ2-2; 9 bases agree with TRBD2. The CDR3 length is 19 residues. Germline CDR1 SGHVS, CDR2 FQNEAQ. CDR3 sequence (DNA): TGTGCCGGCAGCTTAGCGGCGGTAGCGGGAGCCCCGGGCACCGGGGAGCTGTTTTTT. Its translation is CAGSLAAVAGAPGTGELFF.

J is TRBJ2-3 and V is TRBV7-6, with 10 bases identical to TRBD1. Germline CDR1 and CDR2: SGHVS and FNYEAQ. This CDR3 is built from 16 residues. V gave up 4 bases and J gave up 4 bases; unmatched junction bases: 8. In DNA form, the CDR3 reads TGTGCCAGCAGCTGGAGACGGGACAGGGGCTCAGATACGCAGTATTTT. Protein product: CASSWRRDRGSDTQYF. Full variable domain (remainder filled in from reference TRBV7-6 and TRBJ2-3): GAGVSQSPRYKVTKRGQDVALRCDPISGHVSLYWYRQALGQGPEFLTYFNYEAQQDKSGLPNDRFSAERPEGSISTLTIQRTEQRDSAMYRCASSWRRDRGSDTQYFGPGTRLTVL.

The V call is TRBV11-2, the J call TRBJ2-5; 10 bases agree with TRBD1. The germline CDR1 and CDR2 sequences are SGHAT and FQNNGV. The J segment lost 8 bases and the V segment lost 6 bases, leaving 15 bases of the junction unmatched. The CDR3 has 16 amino acids. CDR3 region: CASRQIKDRGAGTQYF. The CDR3 bases are TGTGCCAGCAGGCAAATAAAGGACAGGGGGGCCGGAACCCAGTACTTC.

The chain employs TRBV6-5 and TRBJ2-4; possible D gene TRBD1, 5 bases. Trimming took 6 bases from V and 0 from J, leaving 9 bases between them. Germline V gene data show CDR1 as MNHEY and CDR2 as SVGAGI. This CDR3 contains 14 residues. CDR3 loop: CASRQGLAKNIQYF. CDR3 sequence (DNA): TGTGCCAGCAGGCAGGGTTTAGCCAAAAACATTCAGTACTTC.

The V and J genes are TRBV4-2 and TRBJ2-6; D is possibly TRBD1 (5 bases). Germline assignment: CDR1 LGHNA and CDR2 YNFKEQ. The CDR3 consists of 16 residues. The V and J ends lost 3 bases and 3 bases respectively, with 12 bases between them. DNA for the CDR3: TGTGCCAGCAGCCAGCTTCAGGGTAGTGGGGCCAACGTCCTGACTTTC. This gives the protein CASSQLQGSGANVLTF.

The chain combines TRBV27 with TRBJ2-7, with 12 bases aligning to TRBD1. Germline CDR1 and CDR2: MNHEY and SMNVEV (reference sequence). Trimming cost V 1 base and J 7 bases; bases outside gene matches: 8. This CDR3 spans 16 amino acids. Written as DNA, the CDR3 is TGTGCCAGCAGTTTATATTGGGGACAGGGGGCGCAGGAGCAGTACTTC. Translating gives CASSLYWGQGAQEQYF.

V and J are TRBV5-1 and TRBJ2-1, with 9 bases fitting TRBD2. Trimming at V came to 4 bases and at J to 6 bases, leaving 11 bases not matched to a gene. The CDR3 extends over 16 amino acids. The germline CDR1 and CDR2 sequences are SGHRS and YFSETQ. The CDR3 bases are TGCGCCAGCAGCCTACCCGGGACTAGCATCTTCAATGAGCAGTTCTTC. Protein product: CASSLPGTSIFNEQFF.

This chain links TRBV28 with TRBJ2-1; 13 bases agree with TRBD2. The germline gives CDR1 MDHEN, CDR2 SYDVKM. This CDR3 spans 15 amino acids. V shed 7 bases and J 12 bases; nucleotides not matched to a gene: 12. The CDR3, as DNA: TGTGCCAGCAACAGTCCCGGGACTAGCGGGATGGTGCAGTTCTTC. This translates into CASNSPGTSGMVQFF.